This entry describes one TCR beta chain. As yet, its antigen is unknown. This sample was included in a study of T cells expressing NK-cell markers. Study background: Investigators obtained TCR beta repertoires from sorted CD3+CD56+NKG2C+, CD3+CD56+NKG2C- and CD3+CD56-NKG2C+ T cells. One of the eight sequenced donors was seronegative, whereas the other seven were HCMV-seropositive. Study-wide findings and caveats: The study left the HCMV specificity of expanded NKG2C+ T cell clones unresolved. In several donors, dominant clonotypes made up about 25-60.1% of CD3+CD56-NKG2C+ cells.

This CDR3 has 12 residues. TCRdb reprocessed the 5' RACE reads, keeping one entry per CDR3 protein, no DNA. The sample includes 300,000 to 450,000 distinct CDR3 sequences. The sequencing input was blood T cells: a sorted CD56 or NKG2C T cell subset, CD4+ or CD8+ T cells, or bulk PBMC T cells (not recorded which). This TCR derives from a man aged 18-75 years in good health. This chain uses TRBV12-3 or TRBV12-4 with TRBJ1-3. CDR3 in amino acids: CASKLIGNTIYF.